Below, 24 T cell receptor beta chains from the same sample are listed, as sequenced in a study of OX40 agonist ivuxolimab in advanced cancers. The repertoire was sequenced with immunoSEQ multiplex PCR; TCRdb's copy has only in-frame clones and lacks some. This sample carries roughly 60,000 clones, about 86% of them seen once, and the ten largest clones take 2% to 2.5%. This specimen was CD4+ or CD8+ T cells sorted from blood, taken in a trial of the OX40 agonist ivuxolimab. The receptors stem from an adult with an advanced solid tumor such as melanoma, head and neck, liver or kidney cancer.

In this sample, this clone turned up a few times. The chain joins TRBV27 to TRBJ1-6; maybe TRBD1 (5 bases). Germline V gene data show CDR1 as MNHEY and CDR2 as SMNVEV (reference sequence). Between the trimmed V and J ends, which lost 1 base and 8 bases, there was a span of 12 bases. CDR3 length: 15 amino acids. The CDR3 sequence: CASSLWGNRYSPLHF. Here the CDR3 DNA reads TGTGCCAGCAGTTTATGGGGGAATAGGTATTCACCCCTCCACTTT.

The gene calls are TRBV28 and TRBJ1-4; D is uncertain. Germline CDR1 reads MDHEN; CDR2 reads SYDVKM. The ends were cut back, 6 bases at V and 2 bases at J, with 13 bases in the middle. This CDR3 spans 15 amino acids. The CDR3 is CASRDAGFTNEKLFF. The CDR3 DNA reads as TGTGCCAGCAGGGATGCCGGGTTTACTAATGAAAAACTGTTTTTT.

The V call is TRBV6-5, the J call TRBJ2-3; 9 nucleotides match TRBD1. CDR3 length: 13 amino acids. Germline V gene lookup returns CDR1 MNHEY and CDR2 SVGAGI. V shed 5 bases, J shed 9 bases, and the junction held 6 bases outside the gene matches. The CDR3 here is CASSRDRVATQYF. The CDR3 bases are TGTGCCAGCAGTCGGGACAGGGTGGCGACGCAGTATTTT.

There are a few counts of this clone. The chain carries TRBV19 and TRBJ2-7; D remains unclear. Deletions cut 6 bases from V and 7 bases from J, with 10 bases between. Looked up from germline, CDR1 is LNHDA and CDR2 is SQIVND (reference sequence). The CDR3 contains 11 residues. CDR3 nucleotide sequence: TGTGCCAGTAGCGATCTGTGGGAGCAGTACTTC. Its translation is CASSDLWEQYF.

The gene calls are TRBV27 and TRBJ2-5; perhaps TRBD2 as D (6 bases). CDR3 length: 12 residues. CDR1 and CDR2 from the germline V gene are MNHEY and SMNVEV (reference sequence). Trimming shortened V by 8 bases and J by 5 bases, and 12 bases separated the two germline ends. In DNA form, the CDR3 reads TGTGCCAGCGGAGGGGTCAGGGAGACCCAGTACTTC. Protein sequence: CASGGVRETQYF.

This chain connects TRBV29-1 to TRBJ1-2, with TRBD1 as a possible D gene (5 bases). This CDR3 is 12 amino acids long. V was clipped by 7 bases and J by 7 bases, with 16 bases between them. Germline V gives CDR1 SQVTM, CDR2 ANQGSEA. CDR3: CSALGGGSGYTF. CDR3 nucleotide sequence: TGCAGCGCCCTGGGGGGGGGATCTGGCTACACCTTC.

The CDR3 DNA follows: TGTGCCAGCAGTTTATGGCGGGGGGCGAGCACAGATACGCAGTATTTT. Translating gives CASSLWRGASTDTQYF. This chain connects TRBV27 to TRBJ2-3; TRBD2 matches 8 bases. CDR3 length: 16 residues. In germline, CDR1 is MNHEY, CDR2 SMNVEV (reference sequence). With 1 base clipped from V and 0 bases from J, the junction kept 3 bases outside the gene matches.

The J gene is TRBJ1-1, the V gene TRBV15, with D unresolved. This CDR3 region has 13 residues. Trimming stripped 0 bases from V and 1 base from J, with 3 bases between. Germline V gene lookup returns CDR1 LNHNV and CDR2 YYDKDF (reference sequence). The CDR3 DNA reads as TGTGCCACCAGCAGAGACAGGAACACTGAAGCTTTCTTT. Its protein product is CATSRDRNTEAFF. Filled out from reference TRBV15 and TRBJ1-1, the complete variable domain reads DAMVIQNPRYQVTQFGKPVTLSCSQTLNHNVMYWYQQKSSQAPKLLFHYYDKDFNNEADTPDNFQSRRPNTSFCFLDIRSPGLGDTAMYLCATSRDRNTEAFFGQGTRLTVV.

Only a few counts were recorded for this clone. The rearrangement links TRBV28 to TRBJ2-2, with a weak D call TRBD2 (5 bases). Germline V gene lookup returns CDR1 MDHEN and CDR2 SYDVKM. The CDR3 loop spans 16 amino acids. Between the trimmed V and J ends, which lost 6 bases and 1 base, there was a span of 15 bases. CDR3 loop: CASSPWETQNTGELFF. DNA for the CDR3: TGTGCCAGCAGCCCATGGGAGACACAGAACACCGGGGAGCTGTTTTTT.

The V call is TRBV27, the J call TRBJ2-7, with 8 bases aligning to TRBD1. Germline CDR1 reads MNHEY; CDR2 reads SMNVEV (reference sequence). V gave up 3 bases and J gave up 10 bases; unmatched junction bases: 11. This CDR3 spans 14 amino acids. Here the CDR3 DNA reads TGTGCCAGCAGTTTCCAAACGGACAGGGCGGAACAGTACTTC. Translation: CASSFQTDRAEQYF.

The CDR3 DNA follows: TGTGCCAGCAGCCCGGGACAGGGCCGCACCGGGGAGCTGTTTTTT. This codes for CASSPGQGRTGELFF. V and J are TRBV7-9 and TRBJ2-2; 9 bases map to TRBD1. This CDR3 comprises 15 residues. Germline V gene lookup returns CDR1 SEHNR and CDR2 FQNEAQ (reference sequence). V lost 5 bases to trimming and J lost 4 bases; unmatched junction nucleotides: 5.

The chain couples TRBV9 to TRBJ1-5, with TRBD1 as a possible D gene (6 bases). Germline V gene data show CDR1 as SGDLS and CDR2 as YYNGEE. There are 14 residues in the CDR3. V lost 2 bases to trimming and J lost 0 bases, with 6 bases between them. CDR3 loop: CASSVTGSNQPQHF. The DNA for the CDR3 is TGTGCCAGCAGCGTGACAGGTAGCAATCAGCCCCAGCATTTT. Variable domain in full (rest from reference TRBV9 and TRBJ1-5): DSGVTQTPKHLITATGQRVTLRCSPRSGDLSVYWYQQSLDQGLQFLIQYYNGEERAKGNILERFSAQQFPDLHSELNLSSLELGDSALYFCASSVTGSNQPQHFGDGTRLSIL.

This clone is judged medium-sized. The V call is TRBV30, the J call TRBJ1-5; D possibly corresponds to TRBD1 (6 bases). The CDR3 covers 15 residues. The V end lost 3 bases, the J end lost 4 bases, and 16 bases lay between the germline ends. Germline CDR1 GTSNPN, CDR2 SVGIG (reference sequence). Here the CDR3 DNA reads TGTGCCTGGAGGCCACAGGGTTGGGAAAATCAGCCCCAGCATTTT. Translated, it gives CAWRPQGWENQPQHF.

This chain's CDR3 is CASSIGNEKLFF. For the CDR3, the DNA is TGTGCCAGTAGTATTGGTAATGAAAAACTGTTTTTT. This chain joins TRBV19 and TRBJ1-4; D ambiguous. The V end lost 3 bases, the J end lost 4 bases, and 3 bases lay between the germline ends. The CDR3 is 12 amino acids. Germline CDR1 reads LNHDA; CDR2 reads SQIVND (reference sequence). Full variable domain (remainder filled in from reference TRBV19 and TRBJ1-4): DGGITQSPKYLFRKEGQNVTLSCEQNLNHDAMYWYRQDPGQGLRLIYYSQIVNDFQKGDIAEGYSVSREKKESFPLTVTSAQKNPTAFYLCASSIGNEKLFFGSGTQLSVL.

This clone appeared a few times. V and J are TRBV6-4 and TRBJ2-3, with a possible D match to TRBD2 (5 bases). The germline V gene encodes CDR1 MRHNA and CDR2 SNTAGT. Trimming took off 6 bases at V and 2 bases at J, with 12 bases between the two ends. The CDR3 runs to 14 residues. In nucleotides, the CDR3 is TGTGCCAGCAGCGCCGGACTGATCACAGATACGCAGTATTTT. It encodes CASSAGLITDTQYF.

In nucleotides, the CDR3 is TGTGCCAGCAGTTTGGGACGAAGCTCCTACAATGAGCAGTTCTTC. Its protein is CASSLGRSSYNEQFF. The chain uses TRBV27 and TRBJ2-1; either TRBD1 or TRBD2 may fit D (5 bases each). This CDR3 region has 15 residues. Germline CDR1 and CDR2: MNHEY and SMNVEV (reference sequence). Trimming pared 3 bases from V and 0 bases from J, leaving 9 bases between.

The chain has TRBV5-6 and TRBJ2-7; tentative D call: TRBD1 (6 bases). The CDR3 totals 14 residues. V shed 0 bases and J shed 4 bases, with 11 bases lying between them. The V gene's germline CDR1 is SGHDT and CDR2 YYEEEE. CDR3 loop: CASSLGDNPYEQYF. In DNA, the CDR3 is TGTGCCAGCAGCTTGGGGGACAACCCTTACGAGCAGTACTTC. Full variable domain (outside the CDR3, taken from reference TRBV5-6 and TRBJ2-7): DAGVTQSPTHLIKTRGQQVTLRCSPKSGHDTVSWYQQALGQGPQFIFQYYEEEERQRGNFPDRFSGHQFPNYSSELNVNALLLGDSALYLCASSLGDNPYEQYFGPGTRLTVT.

The chain uses TRBV6-1 and TRBJ2-7, with 11 bases aligning to TRBD2. The V segment lost 5 bases and the J segment 6 bases; nucleotides outside the gene matches: 9. The CDR3 runs 15 residues. Germline CDR1 and CDR2: MNHNS and SASEGT. The CDR3 is CASSNRRTSGSEQYF. The CDR3 DNA is TGTGCCAGCAGTAACCGGAGGACTAGCGGGTCCGAGCAGTACTTC.

The chain links TRBV4-1 to TRBJ2-7; 8 bases line up with TRBD2. Germline CDR1 reads MGHRA; CDR2 reads YSYEKL. V lost 5 bases, J lost 4 bases, and 4 bases stayed unmatched. This CDR3 comprises 13 residues. The CDR3 DNA follows: TGCGCCAGCAGCGGCCAGCGGGGGTACGAGCAGTACTTC. It encodes CASSGQRGYEQYF.

The chain is built from TRBV15 and TRBJ2-2; possibly TRBD1 or TRBD2 for D (6 bases each). This CDR3 has 17 residues. The V gene's germline CDR1 is LNHNV and CDR2 YYDKDF (reference sequence). With 2 bases removed from V and 4 bases from J, the gap between germline ends came to 17 bases. The CDR3 nucleotides are TGTGCCACCAGCAGATCGTTGTTGGGGGGCCTCACCGGGGAGCTGTTTTTT. Amino acid sequence: CATSRSLLGGLTGELFF. The entire variable domain, with the rest obtained from reference TRBV15 and TRBJ2-2, is as follows: DAMVIQNPRYQVTQFGKPVTLSCSQTLNHNVMYWYQQKSSQAPKLLFHYYDKDFNNEADTPDNFQSRRPNTSFCFLDIRSPGLGDTAMYLCATSRSLLGGLTGELFFGEGSRLTVL.

The chain uses TRBV7-8 and TRBJ2-7; possibly TRBD2 for D (6 bases). Trimming stripped 4 bases from V and 7 bases from J, with 11 bases between. Germline assignment: CDR1 SGHVS and CDR2 FQNEAQ. This CDR3 region has 12 residues. The CDR3 DNA reads as TGTGCCAGCAGCTCTCAGGAGGGTGAGCAGTACTTC. Protein sequence: CASSSQEGEQYF.

The gene calls are TRBV7-3 and TRBJ2-1, with 7 bases fitting TRBD2. The V gene end was trimmed by 5 bases and the J gene end by 3 bases; junction bases not matched to a gene: 13. CDR3 size: 17 residues. Germline V gene sequence: CDR1 SGHTA, CDR2 FQGTGA. The CDR3 here is CASSNTPAPSGYNEQFF. Here the CDR3 DNA reads TGTGCCAGCAGCAATACCCCTGCCCCTAGCGGCTACAATGAGCAGTTCTTC.

The CDR3 loop reads CASSFSFGGGTEAFF. CDR3 DNA sequence: TGTGCCAGCAGCTTCAGTTTTGGGGGGGGCACTGAAGCTTTCTTT. The chain uses TRBV5-4 and TRBJ1-1, with a possible D match to TRBD1 (5 bases). The CDR3 covers 15 residues. CDR1 and CDR2 (germline): SGHNT, YYREEE (reference sequence). The V end lost 2 bases, the J end lost 4 bases, and 15 bases lay between the germline ends. Full variable domain (outside the CDR3, taken from reference TRBV5-4 and TRBJ1-1): ETGVTQSPTHLIKTRGQQVTLRCSSQSGHNTVSWYQQALGQGPQFIFQYYREEENGRGNFPPRFSGLQFPNYSSELNVNALELDDSALYLCASSFSFGGGTEAFFGQGTRLTVV.

This clone has just a few counts. This sequence joins TRBV4-1 and TRBJ1-3, with D uncertain. CDR1 and CDR2 from the germline V gene are MGHRA and YSYEKL. The V gene lost 0 bases and the J gene lost 4 bases, with 10 bases spanning the gap. This CDR3 comprises 15 residues. The CDR3: CASSQDRAVGNTIYF. DNA for the CDR3: TGCGCCAGCAGCCAAGATCGGGCAGTCGGAAACACCATATATTTT.